The T cell receptor (beta chain) described here comes from a study of control samples from healthy donors and cancer patients. Assay: immunoSEQ multiplex PCR; the TCRdb copy retains only in-frame clones and omits some. The sample records about 84,000 clones, 75% to 85% being singletons. This CDR3 region has 14 residues. After removal of 6 bases from V and 4 bases from J, the junction contained 7 bases not matched to a gene. Germline CDR1 reads MNHEY; CDR2 reads SVGAGI. The source is a man aged 60 to 75 with head and neck cancer. The sample taken for sequencing was PBMCs. The genes are TRBV6-5 and TRBJ1-2; TRBD1 matches at 8 bases. In DNA form, the CDR3 reads TGTGCCAGCAGCGAGCCTCAGGGGGCCTATGGCTACACCTTC. Its protein product is CASSEPQGAYGYTF.